Listed here is a single T cell receptor beta chain. The antigen is undetermined. The data were taken from a study of T cell repertoires in ileal Crohn's disease. Notes on the study in general: Sorted CD8 T cells held more high-frequency clones than CD4.

Noted time point: inflamed ileum from the surgical specimen. Measured with immunoSEQ multiplex PCR; TCRdb has only the in-frame clones, and not every one. The sample has 12,000 to 15,000 clones, around 80% seen once. V was clipped by 4 bases and J by 1 base; unmatched bases: 1. Per the germline V gene, CDR1 is SGHRS and CDR2 is YFSETQ. This CDR3 contains 14 residues. The receptor was isolated from an adult with Crohn's disease. The source material was ileal tissue. The V gene is TRBV5-1, the J gene TRBJ2-7, with 11 bases identical to TRBD1. Here the CDR3 DNA reads TGCGCCAGCAGCGGGACAGGGGGATCCTACGAGCAGTACTTC. This encodes CASSGTGGSYEQYF.